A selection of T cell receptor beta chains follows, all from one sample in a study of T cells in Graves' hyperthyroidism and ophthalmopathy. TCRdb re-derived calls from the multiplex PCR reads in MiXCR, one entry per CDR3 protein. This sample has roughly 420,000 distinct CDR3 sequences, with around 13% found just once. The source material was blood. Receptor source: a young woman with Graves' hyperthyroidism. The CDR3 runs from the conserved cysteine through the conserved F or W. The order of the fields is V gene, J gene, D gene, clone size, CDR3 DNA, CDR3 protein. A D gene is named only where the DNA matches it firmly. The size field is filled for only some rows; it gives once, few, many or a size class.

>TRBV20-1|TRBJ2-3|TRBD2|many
TGCAGTGCTAGAGACGGGGGGGATCCCGTAGATACGCAGTATTTT
CSARDGGDPVDTQYF
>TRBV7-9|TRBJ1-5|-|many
TGTGCCAGCAGCCAGTTCACCGGGCGGAGCAATCAGCCCCAGCATTTT
CASSQFTGRSNQPQHF
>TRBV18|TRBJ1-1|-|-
TGTGTCAGCTCACCATTGCGGGACACTGAAGCTTTCTTT
CVSSPLRDTEAFF
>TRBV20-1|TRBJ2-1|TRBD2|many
TGCAGTGCTAGCCTAGCGGGAGCGAATGAGCAGTTCTTC
CSASLAGANEQFF
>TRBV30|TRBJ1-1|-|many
TGTGCCTGGAGTGTGACGGGGTACACTGAAGCTTTCTTT
CAWSVTGYTEAFF
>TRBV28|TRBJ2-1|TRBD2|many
TGTGCCAGCAGTAAACACTTACTAGCGGGAGTTTATCCTGAGCAGTTCTTC
CASSKHLLAGVYPEQFF
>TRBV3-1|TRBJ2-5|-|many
TGTGCCAGCAGCCAAGATTTGGGGGAGGAGACCCAAGAGACCCAGTACTTC
CASSQDLGEETQETQYF
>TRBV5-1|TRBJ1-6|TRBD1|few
TGCGCCAGCAGCGCAACCGGGACAGAAAATTCACCCCTCCACTTT
CASSATGTENSPLHF
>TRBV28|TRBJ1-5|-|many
TGTGCCAGCAGTTTATCGAGGGGGCAGCCCCAGCATTTT
CASSLSRGQPQHF
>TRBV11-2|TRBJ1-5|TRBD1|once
TGTGCCAGCAGCTGGGGGGAGGGGGCGGCGGGTCAGCCCCAGCATTTT
CASSWGEGAAGQPQHF
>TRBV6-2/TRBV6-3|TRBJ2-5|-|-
TGTGCCAGCAGTTTTCGCCCTTGGATCGCGCAGGGGGGTAAAGAGACCCAGTACTTC
CASSFRPWIAQGGKETQYF
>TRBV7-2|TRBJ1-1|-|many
TGTGCCAGCAGCTTACAGGGTCGGATGAACACTGAAGCTTTCTTT
CASSLQGRMNTEAFF
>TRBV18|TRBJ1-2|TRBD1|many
TGTGCCAGCTCACCACCGAGTAGGGACAGGGGAGGCTACACCTTC
CASSPPSRDRGGYTF
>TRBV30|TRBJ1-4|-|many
TGTGCCTGGAGGACAGATAATGAAAAACTGTTTTTT
CAWRTDNEKLFF
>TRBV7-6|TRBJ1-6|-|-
TGTGCCAGCAGCTTAGCTGGCAATTCACCCCTCCACTTT
CASSLAGNSPLHF